This note documents a single T cell receptor (beta chain) sequence. Its specificity is unknown. Clinicians in the United States treated all participants with HIV. These data are taken from a study of long-term antiretroviral therapy in people with HIV. Study-level background: It was about a decade before the 2015 immediate-ART recommendation that the earliest samples were taken.

The run of the v3.0 immunoSEQ assay was at survey level. The protocol was immunoSEQ multiplex PCR, while the TCRdb copy is restricted to in-frame clones and leaves out a portion. Here the sample spans some 28,000 clones, around 95% being singletons. Study results and limitations: Repertoire dominance by clones expanded before ART was seen at all time points.

Germline V gene data show CDR1 as MNHEY and CDR2 as SVGAGI. The CDR3 spans 15 residues. V gave up 2 bases and J gave up 0 bases, with 8 bases separating them. V gene TRBV6-5 combines with J gene TRBJ1-5, with D unclear. The sample was unsorted PBMCs, taken 5.3 years after starting antiretroviral therapy. The source of this sequence is a man between 45 and 60 years old with HIV. CDR3 sequence reads: CASSYSPYSNQPQHF. The CDR3 nucleotides read TGTGCCAGCAGTTACAGCCCATATAGCAATCAGCCCCAGCATTTT.